Following are 10 T cell receptor beta chains from one sample sequenced in a study of STAT5B mutations in CD4+ large granular lymphocyte leukemia. Sequencing was performed with immunoSEQ multiplex PCR; in TCRdb, only in-frame clones are kept and a portion is missing. The data show 35,000 to 40,000 clones, 70% to 80% seen once. The sequencing sample was made of CD4+ T cells from blood buffy coats. The receptors come from a human donor in good health.

This clone has more than one count but fewer than ten. The chain combines TRBV5-1 with TRBJ2-2; no reliable D call. CDR3 length: 14 amino acids. CDR1 SGHRS and CDR2 YFSETQ come from the germline V gene. Between the trimmed V and J ends, which lost 1 base and 6 bases, there was a span of 10 bases. CDR3 sequence: CASSLSRQSGELFF. The CDR3 DNA is TGCGCCAGCAGCTTGTCAAGGCAGTCCGGGGAGCTGTTTTTT.

The V and J genes are TRBV4-3 and TRBJ2-7; TRBD2 matches 8 bases. With V trimmed by 0 bases and J by 4 bases, 11 bases remained unmatched. Germline V gene lookup returns CDR1 LGHNA and CDR2 YSLEER. The CDR3 is 17 residues long. The CDR3 coding sequence is TGCGCCAGCAGCCAAGATCGAACCCCTAGCGGGCCGTACGAGCAGTACTTC. Its translation: CASSQDRTPSGPYEQYF.

This clone was observed once. The gene calls are TRBV5-1 and TRBJ2-2; D assignment may be TRBD1 or TRBD2 (5 bases each). Germline CDR1 and CDR2: SGHRS and YFSETQ. The CDR3 is made up of 15 amino acids. The V end was cut by 0 bases, the J end by 4 bases, with 10 bases between. Here the CDR3 reads CASSLGGVGTGELFF. The CDR3 DNA is TGCGCCAGCAGCTTGGGAGGGGTCGGCACCGGGGAGCTGTTTTTT.

The chain carries TRBV5-1 and TRBJ1-4; 11 bases map to TRBD1. In germline, CDR1 is SGHRS, CDR2 YFSETQ. CDR3 length equals 15 residues. V shed 0 bases and J 7 bases; nucleotides not matched to a gene: 2. The CDR3 region has the DNA TGCGCCAGCAGCTTGGAGGGGACAGGGGGTGAAAAACTGTTTTTT. Its translation is CASSLEGTGGEKLFF.

In this sample, this clone turned up a few times. The chain links TRBV5-1 to TRBJ2-7, with D perhaps matching TRBD1 (5 bases). The CDR3 sequence is 12 residues long. In germline, CDR1 is SGHRS, CDR2 YFSETQ. Trimming removed 4 bases at V and 3 bases at J, with 8 bases between. CDR3 sequence (DNA): TGCGCCAGCAGCCCCGGACACTACGAGCAGTACTTC. Its protein product is CASSPGHYEQYF.

This clone came up once. The chain combines TRBV5-1 with TRBJ2-3; D possibly corresponds to TRBD2 (5 bases). Trimming pared 4 bases from V and 0 bases from J, leaving 21 bases between. The CDR3 covers 18 residues. Germline values: CDR1 SGHRS, CDR2 YFSETQ. CDR3 protein: CASSPGRLAGSSTDTQYF. CDR3 DNA sequence: TGCGCCAGCAGCCCGGGCAGGCTAGCCGGATCTAGCACAGATACGCAGTATTTT.

This clone was observed a few times. The chain has TRBV27 and TRBJ1-4; 9 bases align to TRBD1. J gave up 10 bases and V 5 bases, and 2 bases lay outside the gene matches. This CDR3 comprises 12 residues. The germline CDR1 and CDR2 sequences are MNHEY and SMNVEV (reference sequence). The CDR3 sequence is CASSPTGGKLFF. In DNA form, the CDR3 reads TGTGCCAGCAGTCCGACAGGGGGAAAACTGTTTTTT.

J is TRBJ2-7 and V is TRBV7-8, with D tentatively TRBD1 (5 bases). Per germline, CDR1 SGHVS and CDR2 FQNEAQ. The CDR3 extends over 12 amino acids. Trimming took 3 bases from V and 7 from J, leaving 10 bases between them. The CDR3 DNA sequence: TGTGCCAGCAGCTTCCGGCCAGGGGAGCAGTACTTC. Residues: CASSFRPGEQYF.

Remarks on this clone: Within the sample, other DNA sequences also encode this same CDR3. The chain employs TRBV5-1 and TRBJ2-3; 10 positions match TRBD2. This CDR3 has 15 amino acids. V lost 9 bases to trimming and J lost 1 base; unmatched junction nucleotides: 8. Germline values: CDR1 SGHRS, CDR2 YFSETQ. The CDR3 reads CATRTSGTRTDTQYF. The CDR3, as DNA: TGCGCCACCCGGACTAGCGGCACCCGCACAGATACGCAGTATTTT.

The V and J genes are TRBV7-2 and TRBJ1-5; weak D call: TRBD1 (6 bases). The V gene lost 5 bases and the J gene lost 4 bases, with 12 bases spanning the gap. Germline V CDR1 and CDR2: SGHTA, FQGNSA. This CDR3 region has 14 residues. The CDR3 nucleotides read TGTGCCAGCAGCCCACTGACAGGAAATCAGCCCCAGCATTTT. Encoded protein: CASSPLTGNQPQHF.